Shown below are 23 T cell receptor beta chains from a single sample sequenced in a study of cytomegalovirus exposure and HLA in healthy donors. The PCR employed 60 Vbeta primers together with 13 Jbeta primers. Produced via immunoSEQ multiplex PCR; TCRdb's table is partial and in-frame only. Recorded here are over 55,000 clones; the top ten clones represent around a sixth. The sequenced material came from PBMCs. The receptors originated from a boy younger than 18 in good health and CMV-seronegative.

The chain employs TRBV5-6 and TRBJ2-4, with no clear D. Deletions cut 5 bases from V and 0 bases from J, with 12 bases between. Germline V CDR1 and CDR2: SGHDT, YYEEEE. The length of the CDR3 is 15 residues. DNA of the CDR3: TGTGCCAGCAGTTACGGGTTTTTAGCCAAAAACATTCAGTACTTC. Its protein is CASSYGFLAKNIQYF.

The J gene is TRBJ2-3, the V gene TRBV6-1; 7 bases line up with TRBD1. V gave up 6 bases and J gave up 10 bases; unmatched junction bases: 4. CDR1 is MNHNS, CDR2 SASEGT, per germline. The CDR3 runs to 11 residues. CDR3 loop: CASSRQGAQYF. CDR3 nucleotide sequence: TGTGCCAGCAGCAGACAGGGAGCGCAGTATTTT.

The gene calls are TRBV2 and TRBJ2-3, with D possibly TRBD1 on 6 matching bases. V was trimmed by 5 bases and J by 2 bases, leaving 8 bases between them. This CDR3 has 13 residues. The germline V gene has CDR1 SNHLY and CDR2 FYNNEI. Written as DNA, the CDR3 is TGTGCCAGCAGTCGGGACAACACAGATACGCAGTATTTT. Amino acid sequence: CASSRDNTDTQYF. The entire variable domain, with the rest obtained from reference TRBV2 and TRBJ2-3, is as follows: EPEVTQTPSHQVTQMGQEVILRCVPISNHLYFYWYRQILGQKVEFLVSFYNNEISEKSEIFDDQFSVERPDGSNFTLKIRSTKLEDSAMYFCASSRDNTDTQYFGPGTRLTVL.

V and J are TRBV29-1 and TRBJ1-2; 7 nucleotides agree with TRBD1. After removal of 7 bases from V and 7 bases from J, the junction contained 6 bases not matched to a gene. The germline V gene encodes CDR1 SQVTM and CDR2 ANQGSEA. CDR3 length equals 11 residues. DNA of the CDR3: TGCAGCGCCGCAGGGGGTACTGGCTACACCTTC. This sequence encodes CSAAGGTGYTF. Looking up the rest from reference TRBV29-1 and TRBJ1-2 gives the full variable domain: SAVISQKPSRDICQRGTSLTIQCQVDSQVTMMFWYRQQPGQSLTLIATANQGSEATYESGFVIDKFPISRPNLTFSTLTVSNMSPEDSSIYLCSAAGGTGYTFGSGTRLTVV.

The V call is TRBV18, the J call TRBJ2-7; tentatively, D is TRBD2 (6 bases). CDR3 length: 12 amino acids. Germline V gives CDR1 KGHSH, CDR2 LQKENI. V lost 8 bases and J lost 6, with 14 bases in between. The CDR3: CASGGTRGEQYF. CDR3 nucleotide sequence: TGTGCCAGCGGCGGGACCCGAGGCGAGCAGTACTTC.

V is TRBV4-3 and J is TRBJ2-1; 10 positions match TRBD2. The CDR3 runs 18 residues. Germline V CDR1 and CDR2: LGHNA, YSLEER. V was pared by 0 bases and J by 0 bases, with 5 bases of the junction left unmatched. CDR3 in amino acids: CASSQDRTSGHSYNEQFF. CDR3 DNA sequence: TGCGCCAGCAGCCAAGATAGGACTAGCGGACACTCCTACAATGAGCAGTTCTTC.

This chain connects TRBV6-1 to TRBJ2-7; 7 bases are a match to TRBD1. The CDR3 loop spans 15 amino acids. With 0 bases clipped from V and 4 bases from J, the junction kept 6 bases outside the gene matches. The germline CDR1 and CDR2 sequences are MNHNS and SASEGT. CDR3 loop: CASSEANRGRYEQYF. The CDR3 region has the DNA TGTGCCAGCAGTGAAGCCAACAGGGGCCGGTACGAGCAGTACTTC.

The chain couples TRBV9 to TRBJ1-4; maybe TRBD1 (6 bases). There are 15 residues in the CDR3. V shed 0 bases and J shed 13 bases, with 19 bases lying between them. Germline V gene data show CDR1 as SGDLS and CDR2 as YYNGEE. The CDR3 reads CASSVARGRGERLFF. CDR3 DNA sequence: TGTGCCAGCAGCGTAGCGCGGGGGCGGGGAGAGCGACTGTTTTTT.

The J gene is TRBJ1-5, the V gene TRBV9; 10 bases fit TRBD1. V gave up 0 bases and J gave up 6 bases; unmatched junction bases: 3. CDR1 is SGDLS, CDR2 YYNGEE, per germline. This CDR3 is 15 amino acids long. The CDR3: CASSVGTGGRQPQHF. DNA for the CDR3: TGTGCCAGCAGCGTAGGGACAGGGGGACGTCAGCCCCAGCATTTT.

V usage is TRBV30 and J usage is TRBJ1-1, with D unresolved. CDR1 is GTSNPN and CDR2 is SVGIG in the germline V gene (reference sequence). The ends were cut back, 8 bases at V and 3 bases at J, with 16 bases in the middle. CDR3 length: 13 residues. As DNA, the CDR3 is TGTGCCAAAAGGAGGGCTGGGGACACTGAAGCTTTCTTT. Protein: CAKRRAGDTEAFF.

The chain uses TRBV27 and TRBJ2-3, with D possibly being TRBD2 (6 bases). Deletions cut 5 bases from V and 0 bases from J, with 15 bases between. Looked up from germline, CDR1 is MNHEY and CDR2 is SMNVEV (reference sequence). This CDR3 region has 16 residues. The CDR3 DNA sequence: TGTGCCAGCAGTGCTCGGGACTTTCCTAGCACAGATACGCAGTATTTT. Protein: CASSARDFPSTDTQYF.

The rearrangement uses TRBV30 and TRBJ2-7; no clear D gene. CDR1 is GTSNPN, CDR2 SVGIG, per germline (reference sequence). The CDR3 has 13 amino acids. V gave up 4 bases and J gave up 0 bases, with 10 bases separating them. CDR3 nucleotides: TGTGCCTGGATGGCCAGTCCCTCCTACGAGCAGTACTTC. Its translation: CAWMASPSYEQYF. The full variable domain, in which reference TRBV30 and TRBJ2-7 provide the parts outside the CDR3, is SQTIHQWPATLVQPVGSPLSLECTVEGTSNPNLYWYRQAAGRGLQLLFYSVGIGQISSEVPQNLSASRPQDRQFILSSKKLLLSDSGFYLCAWMASPSYEQYFGPGTRLTVT.

The chain joins TRBV7-2 to TRBJ2-2; perhaps TRBD2 as D (8 bases). Between the trimmed V and J ends, which lost 5 bases and 4 bases, there was a span of 17 bases. CDR3 length: 16 residues. Germline values: CDR1 SGHTA, CDR2 FQGNSA. Here the CDR3 DNA reads TGTGCCAGCAGCCGTGGACAGGCGGGAGGCACCGGGGAGCTGTTTTTT. It specifies CASSRGQAGGTGELFF.

This sequence joins TRBV10-2 and TRBJ2-7, with D possibly TRBD2 on 6 matching bases. The germline V and J ends were trimmed by 7 bases and 6 bases, with 13 bases remaining between them. CDR1 and CDR2 (germline): WSHSY, SAAADI. CDR3 length: 12 residues. The CDR3 DNA follows: TGCGCCAGCACGGGGGAGTACGGCGAGCAGTACTTC. It yields the protein CASTGEYGEQYF.

The V gene is TRBV2, the J gene TRBJ2-5, with TRBD2 as a possible D gene (6 bases). Trimming pared 6 bases from V and 1 base from J, leaving 12 bases between. The CDR3 length is 14 residues. CDR1 and CDR2 (germline): SNHLY, FYNNEI. The CDR3, as DNA: TGTGCCAGCAGGGCGGGACCCTCCCAAGAGACCCAGTACTTC. Translated: CASRAGPSQETQYF.

The chain combines TRBV18 with TRBJ1-1, with TRBD1 identical over 7 bases. The CDR3 spans 17 residues. Trimming removed 2 bases from V and 0 bases from J; junction bases left unmatched: 9. Germline lookup yields CDR1 KGHSH and CDR2 LQKENI. The CDR3 nucleotides read TGTGCCAGCTCACCATCTGGACAGGCCCTGGTGAACACTGAAGCTTTCTTT. Protein sequence: CASSPSGQALVNTEAFF.

The rearrangement uses TRBV6-4 and TRBJ2-2, with 7 bases aligning to TRBD1. V trimming: 7 bases; J trimming: 1 base; junction bases outside the gene matches: 3. Per germline, CDR1 MRHNA and CDR2 SNTAGT. The CDR3 spans 14 residues. CDR3 residues: CASKGARNTGELFF. The DNA for the CDR3 is TGTGCCAGCAAGGGGGCCCGGAACACCGGGGAGCTGTTTTTT.

The V and J genes are TRBV30 and TRBJ2-4; 11 bases agree with TRBD1. Germline V gene lookup returns CDR1 GTSNPN and CDR2 SVGIG (reference sequence). Unmatched junction bases numbered 8, after V lost 3 bases and J lost 4 bases. The CDR3 length is 16 residues. The CDR3 loop reads CAWSDPGTGGKNIQYF. The CDR3 DNA reads as TGTGCCTGGAGCGACCCTGGGACAGGGGGGAAAAACATTCAGTACTTC.

The rearrangement uses TRBV10-2 and TRBJ2-7; tentative D call: TRBD2 (7 bases). The CDR3 covers 14 residues. Germline CDR1 reads WSHSY; CDR2 reads SAAADI. Between the trimmed V and J ends, which lost 3 bases and 3 bases, there was a span of 12 bases. CDR3 region: CASSEGGGNYEQYF. In DNA form, the CDR3 reads TGCGCCAGCAGTGAAGGGGGGGGGAACTACGAGCAGTACTTC.

This chain links TRBV5-1 with TRBJ2-1; 9 bases are shared with TRBD1. Trimming at V came to 7 bases and at J to 5 bases, leaving 4 bases not matched to a gene. In germline, CDR1 is SGHRS, CDR2 YFSETQ. The CDR3 is 13 residues long. The CDR3 region is CASGQGTDNEQFF. CDR3 bases: TGCGCCAGCGGACAGGGGACGGACAATGAGCAGTTCTTC.

This chain links TRBV7-2 with TRBJ2-7; 7 bases fit TRBD1. Germline loops: CDR1 SGHTA, CDR2 FQGNSA. The CDR3 is 14 amino acids. Unmatched junction bases numbered 7, after V lost 8 bases and J lost 0 bases. The CDR3 DNA is TGTGCCAGCGCCCGGGACAGAAGCTCCTACGAGCAGTACTTC. Translating gives CASARDRSSYEQYF.

This chain links TRBV7-2 with TRBJ1-2; 7 nucleotides match TRBD1. This CDR3 is built from 15 residues. Germline CDR1 SGHTA, CDR2 FQGNSA. Losses at the gene ends were 5 bases for V and 9 bases for J; bases not matched to a gene: 15. This CDR3 is CASSPGTGGGNSYTF. CDR3 bases: TGTGCCAGCAGCCCCGGAACGGGAGGGGGCAATAGCTACACCTTC.

The chain is built from TRBV9 and TRBJ2-3; possible D gene TRBD1, 6 bases. Germline CDR1 and CDR2: SGDLS and YYNGEE. This CDR3 is 16 amino acids long. The V end lost 3 bases, the J end lost 2 bases, and 16 bases lay between the germline ends. For the CDR3, the DNA is TGTGCCAGCAGCGGGAGGACAGCCTTTTCCACAGATACGCAGTATTTT. Amino acids: CASSGRTAFSTDTQYF.